These 17 T cell receptor beta chains were sequenced from one sample in a study of blood T cell repertoires in COVID-19. Assay: immunoSEQ multiplex PCR; the TCRdb copy retains only in-frame clones and omits some. The data contain roughly 250,000 clones, around 85% of them singletons. What was sequenced was peripheral blood. The receptor source for this set is a human donor with COVID-19, enrolled during active disease. The donor label of this sample is uncertain.

This rearrangement joins TRBV5-4 to TRBJ1-2; a possible D gene is TRBD1 (6 bases). CDR3 length equals 15 residues. Trimming took 3 bases from V and 8 from J, leaving 20 bases between them. Germline V gene data show CDR1 as SGHNT and CDR2 as YYREEE (reference sequence). Here the CDR3 reads CASSSPDSPSAGYTF. CDR3 bases: TGTGCCAGCAGCTCACCGGACAGTCCCTCCGCCGGCTACACCTTC.

The rearrangement uses TRBV7-9 and TRBJ2-2; D is possibly TRBD1 (5 bases). The germline V gene encodes CDR1 SEHNR and CDR2 FQNEAQ (reference sequence). Trimming stripped 5 bases from V and 6 bases from J, with 10 bases between. The CDR3 has 13 residues. The CDR3 coding sequence is TGTGCCAGCAGCGATAAGGGGCCCGGGGAGCTGTTTTTT. Translation: CASSDKGPGELFF.

The V gene is TRBV6-5, the J gene TRBJ2-1; D perhaps matches TRBD2 (6 bases). Germline CDR1 is MNHEY and CDR2 is SVGAGI. This CDR3 spans 15 amino acids. V gave up 1 base and J gave up 0 bases, with 7 bases separating them. In DNA, the CDR3 is TGTGCCAGCAGTTACTTGGGGGGCTCCTACAATGAGCAGTTCTTC. It is translated as CASSYLGGSYNEQFF.

This clone appeared a few times. CDR3 coding DNA: TGTGCCAGCAGCTCCCGGAGGGGCGCAACTAATGAAAAACTGTTTTTT. Its translation is CASSSRRGATNEKLFF. The V and J genes are TRBV7-2 and TRBJ1-4; tentative D call: TRBD1 (5 bases). The CDR3 is 16 amino acids. From germline, CDR1 is SGHTA and CDR2 FQGNSA. The V end was cut by 4 bases, the J end by 0 bases, with 12 bases between.

V usage is TRBV4-1 and J usage is TRBJ1-4, with 10 bases that match TRBD1. The ends lost 6 bases at V and 6 bases at J; junction bases unmatched: 16. Per germline, CDR1 MGHRA and CDR2 YSYEKL. There are 18 residues in the CDR3. In DNA form, the CDR3 reads TGCGCCAGCAGTCCCGAAGGGGGGACAGGGGTTTGGGATGAAAAACTGTTTTTT. Protein product: CASSPEGGTGVWDEKLFF.

The rearrangement links TRBV7-9 to TRBJ1-1; tentatively, D is TRBD1 (6 bases). Germline-derived CDR1 and CDR2 are SEHNR and FQNEAQ (reference sequence). Between the trimmed V and J ends, which lost 5 bases and 4 bases, there was a span of 14 bases. The CDR3 spans 14 residues. CDR3 loop: CASSAHREGTEAFF. CDR3 sequence (DNA): TGTGCCAGCAGCGCCCACAGGGAGGGCACTGAAGCTTTCTTT. Full variable domain (remainder filled in from reference TRBV7-9 and TRBJ1-1): DTGVSQNPRHKITKRGQNVTFRCDPISEHNRLYWYRQTLGQGPEFLTYFQNEAQLEKSRLLSDRFSAERPKGSFSTLEIQRTEQGDSAMYLCASSAHREGTEAFFGQGTRLTVV.

The genes are TRBV15 and TRBJ2-7; 7 bases are shared with TRBD1. J lost 5 bases, V lost 1 base, and 5 bases had no gene match. CDR1 and CDR2 from the germline V gene are LNHNV and YYDKDF (reference sequence). The CDR3 is 14 amino acids. CDR3 sequence: CATSRGQGLNEQYF. The CDR3, as DNA: TGTGCCACCAGCAGAGGACAGGGTTTAAACGAGCAGTACTTC.

The chain joins TRBV7-9 to TRBJ2-5; TRBD2 matches at 11 bases. Germline V gene lookup returns CDR1 SEHNR and CDR2 FQNEAQ (reference sequence). CDR3 length: 17 residues. With 1 base clipped from V and 2 bases from J, the junction kept 6 bases outside the gene matches. This chain's CDR3 is CASSLDLAGGLQETQYF. CDR3 DNA: TGTGCCAGCAGCTTAGACCTAGCGGGAGGACTACAAGAGACCCAGTACTTC.

This clone showed up just once. The chain joins TRBV7-8 to TRBJ1-2; 10 nucleotides align to TRBD1. The CDR3 has 15 residues. The V segment lost 5 bases and the J segment 8 bases; nucleotides outside the gene matches: 11. CDR1 is SGHVS, CDR2 FQNEAQ, per germline. CDR3 protein: CASSPSQGQGNGYTF. The CDR3 bases are TGTGCCAGCAGCCCTAGCCAGGGACAGGGGAACGGCTACACCTTC.

The chain uses TRBV6-1 and TRBJ1-2; a weak D match, TRBD1 (6 bases). The CDR3 is made up of 15 amino acids. Germline CDR1 MNHNS, CDR2 SASEGT. Trimming shortened V by 2 bases and J by 8 bases, and 18 bases separated the two germline ends. Here the CDR3 reads CASSERVVQGRGYTF. The CDR3 region has the DNA TGTGCCAGCAGTGAAAGAGTCGTACAGGGTAGGGGCTACACCTTC.

The chain employs TRBV28 and TRBJ2-7; D is perhaps TRBD2 (6 bases). The CDR3 extends over 13 amino acids. Germline loops: CDR1 MDHEN, CDR2 SYDVKM. Trimming pared 7 bases from V and 1 base from J, leaving 11 bases between. In DNA form, the CDR3 reads TGTGCCAGCACGGATGGGGGGTCCTACGAGCAGTACTTC. As protein: CASTDGGSYEQYF.

The chain links TRBV5-6 to TRBJ1-5; 11 nucleotides line up with TRBD1. V shed 0 bases, J shed 0 bases, and the junction held 2 bases outside the gene matches. Germline loops: CDR1 SGHDT, CDR2 YYEEEE. The CDR3 contains 17 residues. The CDR3 coding sequence is TGTGCCAGCAGCTTGGGGACAGGGGGCCATAGCAATCAGCCCCAGCATTTT. Amino acids: CASSLGTGGHSNQPQHF.

In nucleotides, the CDR3 is TGTGCCAGCAGTTCAAGGGGTAGGGGGATGAACACTGAAGCTTTCTTT. Protein sequence: CASSSRGRGMNTEAFF. The chain has TRBV7-8 and TRBJ1-1, with D possibly being TRBD1 (6 bases). This CDR3 is built from 16 residues. Germline V lookup: CDR1 SGHVS, CDR2 FQNEAQ. V was cut by 6 bases and J by 0 bases, with 17 bases left in between. Full variable domain (rest looked up from reference TRBV7-8 and TRBJ1-1): GAGVSQSPRYKVAKRGQDVALRCDPISGHVSLFWYQQALGQGPEFLTYFQNEAQLDKSGLPSDRFFAERPEGSVSTLKIQRTQQEDSAVYLCASSSRGRGMNTEAFFGQGTRLTVV.

The chain joins TRBV19 to TRBJ1-5; 7 nucleotides align to TRBD1. The CDR3 consists of 16 residues. The ends lost 6 bases at V and 0 bases at J; junction bases unmatched: 8. Germline V gene data show CDR1 as LNHDA and CDR2 as SQIVND (reference sequence). CDR3 in DNA: TGTGCCAGTAGGGTTCGCAGGGGGTATAGCAATCAGCCCCAGCATTTT. This translates into CASRVRRGYSNQPQHF.

This clone was counted a few times. The genes are TRBV6-5 and TRBJ2-7; possibly TRBD2 for D (6 bases). This CDR3 has 14 residues. CDR1 is MNHEY, CDR2 SVGAGI, per germline. V lost 4 bases and J lost 0, with 10 bases in between. The CDR3 nucleotides read TGTGCCAGCAGTTTATCCGGGAGCTCCTACGAGCAGTACTTC. Translation gives CASSLSGSSYEQYF.

This clone has just a few counts. The J gene is TRBJ2-1, the V gene TRBV7-6; 7 bases align to TRBD2. With 0 bases clipped from V and 0 bases from J, the junction kept 11 bases outside the gene matches. The length of the CDR3 is 19 residues. Germline CDR1 is SGHVS and CDR2 is FNYEAQ. Written as DNA, the CDR3 is TGTGCCAGCAGCTTAGCGTGGCGGGGGAACCGTCGCTCCTACAATGAGCAGTTCTTC. This translates into CASSLAWRGNRRSYNEQFF.

V usage is TRBV6-2 or TRBV6-3 and J usage is TRBJ2-5, with 16 bases lining up with TRBD2. The V and J ends lost 5 bases and 2 bases, in that order; junction bases with no gene match: 11. The CDR3 length is 19 residues. The germline V gene encodes CDR1 MNHEY and CDR2 SVGEGT. CDR3 nucleotide sequence: TGTGCCAGCAGTCCCTTCCCCGGGACTAGCGGGAGGGGGCAAGAGACCCAGTACTTC. Its protein product is CASSPFPGTSGRGQETQYF.